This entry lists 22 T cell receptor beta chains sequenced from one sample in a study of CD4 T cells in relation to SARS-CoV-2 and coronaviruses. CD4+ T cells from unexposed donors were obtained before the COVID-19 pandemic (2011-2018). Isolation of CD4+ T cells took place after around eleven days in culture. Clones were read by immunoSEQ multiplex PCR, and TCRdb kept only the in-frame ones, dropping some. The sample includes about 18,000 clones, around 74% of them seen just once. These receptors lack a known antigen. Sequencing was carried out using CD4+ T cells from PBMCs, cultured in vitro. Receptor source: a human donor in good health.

CDR3: CASSRGSVYGYTF. Here the CDR3 DNA reads TGTGCCAGCAGTCGGGGGTCTGTCTATGGCTACACCTTC. The J gene is TRBJ1-2, the V gene TRBV27, with D tentatively TRBD1 (5 bases). CDR1 MNHEY and CDR2 SMNVEV come from the germline V gene (reference sequence). This CDR3 comprises 13 residues. V lost 5 bases, J lost 4 bases, and 11 bases lay in between.

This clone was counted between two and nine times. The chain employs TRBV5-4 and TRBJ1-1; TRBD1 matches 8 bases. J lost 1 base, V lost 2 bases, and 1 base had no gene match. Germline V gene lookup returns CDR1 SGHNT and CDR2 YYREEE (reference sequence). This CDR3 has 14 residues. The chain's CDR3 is CASSFRGRNTEAFF. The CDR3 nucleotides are TGTGCCAGCAGCTTCAGGGGGCGGAACACTGAAGCTTTCTTT.

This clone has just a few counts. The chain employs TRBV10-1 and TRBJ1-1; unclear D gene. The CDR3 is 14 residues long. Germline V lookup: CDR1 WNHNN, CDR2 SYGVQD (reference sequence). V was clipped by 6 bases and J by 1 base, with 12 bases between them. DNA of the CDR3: TGCGCCAGCAGGTCCGACACTTCGAACACTGAAGCTTTCTTT. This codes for CASRSDTSNTEAFF.

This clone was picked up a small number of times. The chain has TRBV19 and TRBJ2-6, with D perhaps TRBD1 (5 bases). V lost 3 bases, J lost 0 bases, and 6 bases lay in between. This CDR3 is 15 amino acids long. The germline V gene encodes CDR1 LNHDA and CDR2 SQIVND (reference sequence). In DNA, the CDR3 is TGTGCCAGTAGTATTACAGGCTCTGGGGCCAACGTCCTGACTTTC. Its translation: CASSITGSGANVLTF.

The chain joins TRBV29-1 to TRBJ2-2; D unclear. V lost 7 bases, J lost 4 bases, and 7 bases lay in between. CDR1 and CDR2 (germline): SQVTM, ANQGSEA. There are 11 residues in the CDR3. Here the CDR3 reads CSARSTGELFF. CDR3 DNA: TGCAGCGCCCGAAGCACCGGGGAGCTGTTTTTT.

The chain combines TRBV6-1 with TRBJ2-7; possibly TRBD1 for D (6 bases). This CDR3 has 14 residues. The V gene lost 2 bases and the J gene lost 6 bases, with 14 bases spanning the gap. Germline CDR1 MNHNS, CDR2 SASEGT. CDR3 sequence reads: CASSELQGSLEQYF. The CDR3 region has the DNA TGTGCCAGCAGTGAACTACAGGGATCTCTCGAGCAGTACTTC.

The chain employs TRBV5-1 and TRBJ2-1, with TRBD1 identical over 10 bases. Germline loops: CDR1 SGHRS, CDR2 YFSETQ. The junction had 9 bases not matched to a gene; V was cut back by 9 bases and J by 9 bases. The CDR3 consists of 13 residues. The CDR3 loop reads CATRPGQGVEQFF. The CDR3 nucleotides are TGCGCCACCCGCCCCGGACAGGGGGTTGAGCAGTTCTTC.

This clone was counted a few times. Here the CDR3 reads CASSSSDRGGNQPQHF. As DNA, the CDR3 is TGTGCCAGTAGTTCCTCGGACAGGGGTGGCAATCAGCCCCAGCATTTT. The V gene is TRBV19, the J gene TRBJ1-5; TRBD1 matches 9 bases. V shed 5 bases, J shed 2 bases, and the junction held 7 bases outside the gene matches. CDR3 size: 16 residues. Looked up from germline, CDR1 is LNHDA and CDR2 is SQIVND (reference sequence).

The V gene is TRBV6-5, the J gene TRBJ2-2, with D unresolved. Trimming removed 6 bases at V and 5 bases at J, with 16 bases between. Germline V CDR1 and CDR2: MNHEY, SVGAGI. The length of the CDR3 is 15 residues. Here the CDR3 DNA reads TGTGCCAGCAGCCTACCGTCTATGGGAACCGGGGAGCTGTTTTTT. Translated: CASSLPSMGTGELFF.

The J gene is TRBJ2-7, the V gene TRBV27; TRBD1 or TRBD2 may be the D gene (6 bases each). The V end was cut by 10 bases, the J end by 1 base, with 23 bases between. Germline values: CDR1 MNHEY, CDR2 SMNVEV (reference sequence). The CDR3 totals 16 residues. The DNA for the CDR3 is TGTGCCACCACGCCAAGGGGGGCAGGGGCGTCCTACGAGCAGTACTTC. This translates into CATTPRGAGASYEQYF.

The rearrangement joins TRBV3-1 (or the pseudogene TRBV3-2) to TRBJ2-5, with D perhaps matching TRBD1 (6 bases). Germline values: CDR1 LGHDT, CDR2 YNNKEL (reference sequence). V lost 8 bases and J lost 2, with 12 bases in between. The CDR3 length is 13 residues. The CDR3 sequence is CASLGTYQETQYF. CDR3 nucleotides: TGTGCCAGCTTAGGGACATATCAAGAGACCCAGTACTTC.

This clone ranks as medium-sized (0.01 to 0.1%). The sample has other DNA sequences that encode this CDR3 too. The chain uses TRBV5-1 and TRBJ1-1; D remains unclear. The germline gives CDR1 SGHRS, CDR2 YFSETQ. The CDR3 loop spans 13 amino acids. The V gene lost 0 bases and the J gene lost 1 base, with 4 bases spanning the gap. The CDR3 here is CASSLGGNTEAFF. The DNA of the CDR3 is TGCGCCAGCAGCTTGGGCGGGAACACTGAAGCTTTCTTT.

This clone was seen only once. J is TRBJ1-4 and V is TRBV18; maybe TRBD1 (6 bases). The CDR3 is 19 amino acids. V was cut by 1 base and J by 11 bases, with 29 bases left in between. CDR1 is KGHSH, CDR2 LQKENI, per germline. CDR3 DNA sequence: TGTGCCAGCTCACCACTCGATCCGCAGGGGTCTAACCTCGGCCCGAAACTGTTTTTT. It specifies CASSPLDPQGSNLGPKLFF.

The CDR3 here is CAWRGQGRSGELFF. The CDR3 nucleotides read TGTGCCTGGAGAGGACAGGGTCGGTCCGGGGAGCTGTTTTTT. This chain joins TRBV30 and TRBJ2-2; 8 nucleotides match TRBD1. Germline-derived CDR1 and CDR2 are GTSNPN and SVGIG (reference sequence). The CDR3 contains 14 residues. J lost 6 bases, V lost 3 bases, and 6 bases had no gene match.

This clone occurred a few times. CDR3 in amino acids: CASGRDSNQPQHF. In nucleotides, the CDR3 is TGTGCCAGCGGGAGGGATAGCAATCAGCCCCAGCATTTT. The chain recombines TRBV2 with TRBJ1-5; D unresolved. Between the trimmed V and J ends, which lost 8 bases and 0 bases, there was a span of 8 bases. From germline, CDR1 is SNHLY and CDR2 FYNNEI. The CDR3 consists of 13 residues.

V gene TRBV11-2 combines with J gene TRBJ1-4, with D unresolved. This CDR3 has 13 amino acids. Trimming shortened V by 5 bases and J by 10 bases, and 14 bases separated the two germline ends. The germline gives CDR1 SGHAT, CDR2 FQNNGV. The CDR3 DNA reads TGTGCCAGCAGCCGGGTCTCTTCGGGAAAACTGTTTTTT. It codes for CASSRVSSGKLFF.

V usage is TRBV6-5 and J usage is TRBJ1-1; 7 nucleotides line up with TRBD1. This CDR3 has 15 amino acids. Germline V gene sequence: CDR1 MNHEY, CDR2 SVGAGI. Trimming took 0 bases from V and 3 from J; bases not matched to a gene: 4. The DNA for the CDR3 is TGTGCCAGCAGTTACTCGCGGGACAGCCACACTGAAGCTTTCTTT. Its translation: CASSYSRDSHTEAFF.

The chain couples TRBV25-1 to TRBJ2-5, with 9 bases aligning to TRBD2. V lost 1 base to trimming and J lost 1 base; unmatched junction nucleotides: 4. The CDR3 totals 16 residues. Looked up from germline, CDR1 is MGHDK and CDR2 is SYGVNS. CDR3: CASSELTSGRQETQYF. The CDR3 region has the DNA TGTGCCAGCAGTGAATTAACTAGCGGGCGCCAAGAGACCCAGTACTTC.

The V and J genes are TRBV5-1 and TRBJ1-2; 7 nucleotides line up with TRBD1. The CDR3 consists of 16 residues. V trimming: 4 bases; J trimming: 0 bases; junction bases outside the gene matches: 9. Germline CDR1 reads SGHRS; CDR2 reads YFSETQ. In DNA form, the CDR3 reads TGCGCCAGCAGCCCCTCACAGGGGTCCCCTAACTATGGCTACACCTTC. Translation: CASSPSQGSPNYGYTF.

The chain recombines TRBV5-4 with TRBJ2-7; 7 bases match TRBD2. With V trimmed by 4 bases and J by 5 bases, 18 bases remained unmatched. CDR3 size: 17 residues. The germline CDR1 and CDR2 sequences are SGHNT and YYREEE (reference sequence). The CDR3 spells CASSPRGTAGAIDEQYF. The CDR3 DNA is TGTGCCAGCAGCCCCCGGGGGACGGCGGGAGCGATCGACGAGCAGTACTTC.

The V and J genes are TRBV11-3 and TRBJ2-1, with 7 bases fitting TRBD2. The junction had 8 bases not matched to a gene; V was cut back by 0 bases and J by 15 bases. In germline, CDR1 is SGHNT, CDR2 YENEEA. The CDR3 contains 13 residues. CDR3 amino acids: CASSLDLADRPFF. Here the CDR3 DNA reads TGTGCCAGCAGCTTAGATCTAGCGGACCGACCGTTCTTC.

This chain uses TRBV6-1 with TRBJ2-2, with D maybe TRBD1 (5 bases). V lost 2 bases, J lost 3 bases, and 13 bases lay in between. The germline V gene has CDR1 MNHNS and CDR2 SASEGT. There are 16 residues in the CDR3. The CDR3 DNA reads TGTGCCAGCAGTGAAAATGGTCGACAGCACACCGGGGAGCTGTTTTTT. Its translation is CASSENGRQHTGELFF.